Given below is one TCR beta chain in context. What it binds is not known. The template was RNA from unsorted bulk tissue. Chemotherapy-naive patients with new lung cancer underwent thoracic surgery in China, August–November 2014. This sample stems from a study of tumor and adjacent non-tumor tissue in lung cancer. Germline loops: CDR1 SGHNT, CDR2 YYREEE (reference sequence). The CDR3 runs to 10 residues. The V gene lost 10 bases and the J gene lost 9 bases, with 8 bases spanning the gap. The library came from three nested PCR rounds adapted from ARM-PCR protocols. TCRdb used MiXCR to reprocess the multiplex PCR reads, holding one entry per CDR3 protein. The repertoire has approximately 120,000 distinct CDR3 sequences, 55% to 75% of them found once; the top ten carry over 10%. General study results and limits: Patients with more diverse tumor TCRs had worse survival. TCR diversity was significantly greater in tumor than normal lung tissue.

The sequence was obtained from a man aged 30 to 45 with non-small cell lung cancer. The material sequenced was lung tumor tissue. The rearrangement joins TRBV5-4 to TRBJ1-6, with a weak D call TRBD1 (5 bases). CDR3 DNA sequence: TGTGCCGGGGGGGTTTCACCCCTCCACTTT. Its translation: CAGGVSPLHF.